Listed below are T cell receptor beta chains from one sample, sequenced in a study of prognosis after radiotherapy for stage I lung cancer. MiXCR was run by TCRdb on the multiplex PCR reads, yielding one entry per CDR3 protein. In the table there are 15,000 to 20,000 distinct CDR3 sequences, about 43% of which are singletons. The sequencing used PBMCs, collected before or after stereotactic body radiation therapy (not recorded which). The receptors originated from a donor aged 50 or older with non-small cell lung cancer. CDR3s leave out the opening cysteine and the closing phenylalanine or tryptophan. D genes are given only for firm matches. The size entry is marked missing in some rows and otherwise reads once, few, many or a size class.

- | TRBJ2-3 | TRBV24-1 | - | ATSDPSAGALDTQY
TRBD2 | TRBJ2-1 | TRBV5-1 | many | ASSLLAGDGYNEQF
- | TRBJ2-3 | TRBV6-2/TRBV6-3 | many | ASSYRGPTDTQY
- | TRBJ1-1 | TRBV2 | many | ASSYTEAEAF
- | TRBJ2-1 | TRBV7-9 | many | ASSFSSEQF
- | TRBJ2-1 | TRBV6-1 | - | ASSPFNEQF
- | TRBJ1-6 | TRBV5-4 | many | ASSLYDWSSYNSPLH
TRBD1 | TRBJ1-2 | TRBV27 | - | ASSLGQGTYGYT
TRBD2 | TRBJ2-7 | TRBV6-4 | many | ASGLKVGGRSLYEQY
- | TRBJ1-5 | TRBV28 | - | ASLYQGKYSNQPQH
TRBD1 | TRBJ1-1 | TRBV6-1 | - | ASSPGTAGHTEAF
TRBD1 | TRBJ1-6 | TRBV18 | many | ASSPLNRGSYNSPLH
- | TRBJ2-7 | TRBV27 | - | ASSLRWIYEQY
- | TRBJ1-5 | TRBV6-2/TRBV6-3 | medium-sized | ASTRTDRDYSNQPQH
- | TRBJ2-5 | TRBV5-4 | once | ASSLGGDGTQY
- | TRBJ2-7 | TRBV5-1 | - | ASRVGDVLYEQY
TRBD2 | TRBJ2-2 | TRBV7-9 | many | ASSFSSGTSGELF
- | TRBJ1-5 | TRBV19 | - | ASIGPLFNQPHH
- | TRBJ2-2 | TRBV6-2/TRBV6-3 | - | ASRGGTGELF
- | TRBJ2-1 | TRBV6-2/TRBV6-3 | medium-sized | ASSLDEYNEQF
TRBD2 | TRBJ2-2 | TRBV6-1 | medium-sized | ASTRLATNTGELF
- | TRBJ1-2 | TRBV12-3/TRBV12-4 | - | ASSLSAGSEGYT
- | TRBJ2-3 | TRBV9 | many | ASSVREHTQY
- | TRBJ2-3 | TRBV20-1 | - | SARGGAGGTYTQY
TRBD1 | TRBJ2-5 | TRBV11-3 | - | ASSPPVSGGSMGQTQY
- | TRBJ1-2 | TRBV28 | many | ASTYLDGLPPYT
- | TRBJ1-1 | TRBV19 | - | SSEHGGNTEAF
- | TRBJ2-7 | TRBV5-1 | medium-sized | ASSLVGQSYEQY
TRBD1 | TRBJ2-6 | TRBV19 | - | ASNDRGASGANVLT
- | TRBJ1-2 | TRBV3-1 | many | ASSPSSDSFYGYT
- | TRBJ1-2 | TRBV5-1 | - | ASSARGNYGYT
- | TRBJ1-1 | TRBV6-4 | - | ASSDSNGGAF
- | TRBJ1-1 | TRBV6-1 | many | ASSVTAQGTEAF
TRBD2 | TRBJ2-7 | TRBV20-1 | - | SASPGLAGEQY
- | TRBJ1-2 | TRBV20-1 | - | SARDRRFYGYT
- | TRBJ1-1 | TRBV6-1 | many | ASSSGYTEAF
- | TRBJ1-3 | TRBV18 | many | ASSPRAGNTIY
- | TRBJ2-2 | TRBV6-2/TRBV6-3 | - | ASSYMGADGELF
- | TRBJ1-3 | TRBV6-1 | - | ASSEVLKSIRNTIY
- | TRBJ2-1 | TRBV28 | medium-sized | ASSLRGRSYEQF